Presented here are 5 T cell receptor beta chains from one specimen sequenced in a study of PD-L1 blockade in urothelial cancer. Repertoires were generated with immunoSEQ multiplex PCR, while TCRdb's copy carries only in-frame clones and drops some. The sample carries fewer than 2,000 clones, around 30% recorded once. The sample here was tumor tissue, taken before atezolizumab (anti-PD-L1) treatment. The receptors originated from a man in his 60s with urothelial cancer.

The rearrangement joins TRBV6-4 to TRBJ1-5; weak D call: TRBD1 (6 bases). V was cut by 6 bases and J by 10 bases, with 22 bases left in between. Per germline, CDR1 MRHNA and CDR2 SNTAGT. This CDR3 has 15 residues. CDR3 in amino acids: CASSSGQLRTFPQHF. Here the CDR3 DNA reads TGTGCCAGCAGCTCCGGACAGCTTCGGACTTTCCCCCAGCATTTT.

The rearrangement joins TRBV27 to TRBJ1-2, with 7 bases lining up with TRBD1. V lost 3 bases, J lost 6 bases, and 4 bases stayed unmatched. The CDR3 totals 13 residues. The V gene's germline CDR1 is MNHEY and CDR2 SMNVEV (reference sequence). CDR3 region: CASSLATGNGYTF. For the CDR3, the DNA is TGTGCCAGCAGTTTGGCGACAGGGAATGGCTACACCTTC.

This clone came up a few times. The chain couples TRBV5-1 to TRBJ2-3; 8 positions agree with TRBD1. This CDR3 contains 15 residues. J lost 3 bases, V lost 1 base, and 4 bases had no gene match. Germline CDR1 and CDR2: SGHRS and YFSETQ. This CDR3 reads CASSLSDRATDTQYF. The CDR3 DNA is TGCGCCAGCAGCTTGTCGGACAGGGCGACAGATACGCAGTATTTT.

With respect to this clone: As the CDR3 is not closed by the conserved phenylalanine or tryptophan, this likely results from a read error. Because the CDR3's place on the DNA is in doubt, the DNA is left out and the CDR3 is given as listed by TCRdb. This chain links TRBV6-8 with TRBJ2-6; the D call in the table, TRBD1, was not verified against the DNA. Looked up from germline, CDR1 is MNHGY and CDR2 is SAAAGT. Ends included, the CDR3 has 15 residues. CDR3 sequence reads: CAISRGSCRYKVGPT.

This clone was counted a single time. This chain uses TRBV19 with TRBJ2-1; D unclear. Germline V lookup: CDR1 LNHDA, CDR2 SQIVND (reference sequence). The CDR3 spans 15 residues. Trimming took 10 bases from V and 3 from J, leaving 19 bases between them. In DNA, the CDR3 is TGTGCCAACACCTTGACTCGCCCCCTCTACAATGAGCAGTTCTTC. Encoded protein: CANTLTRPLYNEQFF.